This TCR beta chain was obtained from a study of T cell repertoires in cytomegalovirus infection. Study in general: Selected CMV epitopes included recently identified HLA-C-restricted ones as well as well-studied HLA-B-restricted ones. An indication of both CMV infection and matching HLA type came from public TCR beta signatures.

The CDR3 covers 14 residues. J lost 8 bases, V lost 2 bases, and 7 bases had no gene match. Per the germline V gene, CDR1 is SGHRS and CDR2 is YFSETQ. TCRdb independently ran MiXCR on the reads; one entry per CDR3 protein. The table shows about 400,000 distinct CDR3 sequences, with approximately 35% occurring only once. Study outcomes and limitations: HLA-C-restricted CMV-specific TCR beta clonotypes prevailed in the ex vivo response.

This clonotype was detected ten times or more. The target antigen is unknown. The receptor was isolated from a human donor in good health (CMV status not recorded). Some clones in this sample may be carry-over from other donors' samples. The sequencing used cultured PBMCs, collected from culture after CMV antigen stimulation. The chain uses TRBV5-1 and TRBJ2-1; 7 nucleotides match TRBD2. The CDR3 here is CASSFGLGGDEQFF. The CDR3 DNA reads as TGCGCCAGCAGCTTCGGACTAGGCGGCGATGAGCAGTTCTTC.